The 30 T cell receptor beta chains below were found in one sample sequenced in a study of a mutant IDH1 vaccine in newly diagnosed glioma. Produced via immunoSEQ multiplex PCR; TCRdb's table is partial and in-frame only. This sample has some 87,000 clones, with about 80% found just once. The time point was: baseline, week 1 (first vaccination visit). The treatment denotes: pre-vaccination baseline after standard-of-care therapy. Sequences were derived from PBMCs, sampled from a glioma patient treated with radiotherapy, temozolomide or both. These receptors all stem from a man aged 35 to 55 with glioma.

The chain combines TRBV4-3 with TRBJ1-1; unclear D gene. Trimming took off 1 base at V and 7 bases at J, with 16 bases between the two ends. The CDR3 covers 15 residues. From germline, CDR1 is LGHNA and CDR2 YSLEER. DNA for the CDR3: TGCGCCAGCAGCCAAGGTCAGCGAGGGCCCAATGAAGCTTTCTTT. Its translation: CASSQGQRGPNEAFF.

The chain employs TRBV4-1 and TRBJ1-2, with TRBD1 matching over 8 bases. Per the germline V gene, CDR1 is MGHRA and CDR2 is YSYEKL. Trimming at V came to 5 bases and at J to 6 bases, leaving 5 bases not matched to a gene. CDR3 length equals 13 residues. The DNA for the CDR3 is TGCGCCAGCAGCGGACAGGGATGGAATGGCTACACCTTC. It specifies CASSGQGWNGYTF.

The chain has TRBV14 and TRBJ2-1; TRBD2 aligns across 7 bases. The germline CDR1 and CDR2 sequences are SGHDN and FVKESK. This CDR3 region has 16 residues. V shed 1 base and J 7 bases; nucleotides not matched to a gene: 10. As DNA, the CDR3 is TGTGCCAGCAGCCAAGTCTGGGACTACCCTCGGAATGAGCAGTTCTTC. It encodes CASSQVWDYPRNEQFF.

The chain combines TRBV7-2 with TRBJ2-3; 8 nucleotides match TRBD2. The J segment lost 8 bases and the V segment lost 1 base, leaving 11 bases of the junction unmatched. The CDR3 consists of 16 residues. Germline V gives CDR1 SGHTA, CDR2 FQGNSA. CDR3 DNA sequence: TGTGCCAGCAGCTTAGGGAGCGGGGGCGGTAAGGGTACGCAGTATTTT. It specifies CASSLGSGGGKGTQYF.

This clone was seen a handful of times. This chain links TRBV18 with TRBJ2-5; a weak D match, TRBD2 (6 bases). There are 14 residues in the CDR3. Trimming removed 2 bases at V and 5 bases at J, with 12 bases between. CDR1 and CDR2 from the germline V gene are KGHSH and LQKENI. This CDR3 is CASSPLGDWETQYF. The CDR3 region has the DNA TGTGCCAGCTCACCATTGGGGGACTGGGAGACCCAGTACTTC.

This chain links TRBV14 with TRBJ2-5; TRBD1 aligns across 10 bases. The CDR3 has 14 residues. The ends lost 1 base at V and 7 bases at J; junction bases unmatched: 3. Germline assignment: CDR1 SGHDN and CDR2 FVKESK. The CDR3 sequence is CASSQGQGATTQYF. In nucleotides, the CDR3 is TGTGCCAGCAGCCAAGGACAGGGGGCGACGACCCAGTACTTC. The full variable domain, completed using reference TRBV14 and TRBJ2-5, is EAGVTQFPSHSVIEKGQTVTLRCDPISGHDNLYWYRRVMGKEIKFLLHFVKESKQDESGMPNNRFLAERTGGTYSTLKVQPAELEDSGVYFCASSQGQGATTQYFGPGTRLLVL.

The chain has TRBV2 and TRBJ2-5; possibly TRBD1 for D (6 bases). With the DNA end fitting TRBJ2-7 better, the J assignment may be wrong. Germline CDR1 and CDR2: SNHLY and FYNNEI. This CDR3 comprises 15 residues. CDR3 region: CASIPGTLPSYEQYF. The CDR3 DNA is TGTGCCAGCATTCCCGGGACACTACCCTCCTACGAGCAGTACTTC.

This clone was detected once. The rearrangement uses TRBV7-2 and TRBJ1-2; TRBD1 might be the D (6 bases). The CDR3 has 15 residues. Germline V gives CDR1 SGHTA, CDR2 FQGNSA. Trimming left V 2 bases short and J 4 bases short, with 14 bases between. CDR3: CASSLTVRGFYGYTF. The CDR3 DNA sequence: TGTGCCAGCAGCTTAACGGTCAGGGGATTCTATGGCTACACCTTC.

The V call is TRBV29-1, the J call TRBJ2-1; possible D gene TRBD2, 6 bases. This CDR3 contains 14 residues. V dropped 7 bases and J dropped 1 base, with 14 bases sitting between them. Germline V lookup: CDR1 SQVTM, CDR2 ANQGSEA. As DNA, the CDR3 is TGCAGCGCTCGACGGGGGACTTCCTACAATGAGCAGTTCTTC. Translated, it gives CSARRGTSYNEQFF.

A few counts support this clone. The CDR3 DNA follows: TGTGCCAGCAGCAAAGGACAGGGAAGAACTGAAGCTTTCTTT. This codes for CASSKGQGRTEAFF. This sequence joins TRBV5-4 and TRBJ1-1; TRBD1 agrees at 8 bases. This CDR3 contains 14 residues. CDR1 is SGHNT, CDR2 YYREEE, per germline (reference sequence). The V and J ends lost 4 bases and 5 bases, in that order; junction bases with no gene match: 7.

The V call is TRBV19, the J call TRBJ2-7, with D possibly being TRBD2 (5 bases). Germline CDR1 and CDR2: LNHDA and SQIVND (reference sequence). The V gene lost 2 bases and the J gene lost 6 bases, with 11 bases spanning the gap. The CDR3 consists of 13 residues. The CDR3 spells CASSISSAGEQYF. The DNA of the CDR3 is TGTGCCAGTAGTATAAGTAGCGCTGGCGAGCAGTACTTC.

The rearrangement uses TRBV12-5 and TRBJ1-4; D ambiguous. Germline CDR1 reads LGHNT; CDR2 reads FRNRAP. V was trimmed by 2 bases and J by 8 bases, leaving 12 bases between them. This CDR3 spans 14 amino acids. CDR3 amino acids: CASGLSGVGEKLFF. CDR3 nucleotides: TGTGCTAGTGGTTTGAGCGGAGTAGGAGAAAAACTGTTTTTT.

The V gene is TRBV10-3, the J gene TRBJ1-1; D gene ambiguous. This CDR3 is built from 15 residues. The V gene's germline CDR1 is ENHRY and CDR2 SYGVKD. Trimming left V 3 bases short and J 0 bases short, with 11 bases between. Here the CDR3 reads CAISEVSKLNTEAFF. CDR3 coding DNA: TGTGCCATCAGTGAAGTTTCCAAACTGAACACTGAAGCTTTCTTT.

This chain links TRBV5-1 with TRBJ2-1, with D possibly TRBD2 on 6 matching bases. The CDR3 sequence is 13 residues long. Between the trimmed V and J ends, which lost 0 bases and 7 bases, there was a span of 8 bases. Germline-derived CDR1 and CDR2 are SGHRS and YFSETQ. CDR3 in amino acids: CASSLEGLNEQFF. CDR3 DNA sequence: TGCGCCAGCAGCTTGGAGGGACTTAATGAGCAGTTCTTC. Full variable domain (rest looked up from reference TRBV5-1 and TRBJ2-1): KAGVTQTPRYLIKTRGQQVTLSCSPISGHRSVSWYQQTPGQGLQFLFEYFSETQRNKGNFPGRFSGRQFSNSRSEMNVSTLELGDSALYLCASSLEGLNEQFFGPGTRLTVL.

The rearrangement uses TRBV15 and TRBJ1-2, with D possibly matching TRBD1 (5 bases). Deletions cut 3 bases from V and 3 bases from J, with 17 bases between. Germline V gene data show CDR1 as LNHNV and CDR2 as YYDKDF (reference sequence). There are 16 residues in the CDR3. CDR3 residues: CATSSETWGVYYGYTF. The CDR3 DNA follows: TGTGCCACCAGCAGCGAGACCTGGGGGGTTTACTATGGCTACACCTTC.

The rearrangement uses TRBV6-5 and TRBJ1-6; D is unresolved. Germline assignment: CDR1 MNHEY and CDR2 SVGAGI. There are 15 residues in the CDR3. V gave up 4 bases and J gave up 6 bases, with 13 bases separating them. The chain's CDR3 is CASSLEGRANSPLHF. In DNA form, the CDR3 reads TGTGCCAGCAGTTTGGAGGGTCGCGCTAATTCACCCCTCCACTTT.

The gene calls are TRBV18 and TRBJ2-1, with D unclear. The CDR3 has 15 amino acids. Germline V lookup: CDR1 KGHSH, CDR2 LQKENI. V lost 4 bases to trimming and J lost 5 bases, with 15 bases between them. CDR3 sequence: CASSLGQVINNEQFF. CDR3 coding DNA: TGTGCCAGCTCACTCGGGCAGGTTATCAACAATGAGCAGTTCTTC.

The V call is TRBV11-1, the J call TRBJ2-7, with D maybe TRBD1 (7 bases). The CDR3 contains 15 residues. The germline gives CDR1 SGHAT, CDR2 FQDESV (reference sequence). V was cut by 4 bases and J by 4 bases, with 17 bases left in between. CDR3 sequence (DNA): TGTGCCAGCAGCTCGACAGGGACTCCCCAATACGAGCAGTACTTC. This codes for CASSSTGTPQYEQYF. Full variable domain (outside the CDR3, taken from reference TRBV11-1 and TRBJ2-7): EAEVAQSPRYKITEKSQAVAFWCDPISGHATLYWYRQILGQGPELLVQFQDESVVDDSQLPKDRFSAERLKGVDSTLKIQPAELGDSAMYLCASSSTGTPQYEQYFGPGTRLTVT.

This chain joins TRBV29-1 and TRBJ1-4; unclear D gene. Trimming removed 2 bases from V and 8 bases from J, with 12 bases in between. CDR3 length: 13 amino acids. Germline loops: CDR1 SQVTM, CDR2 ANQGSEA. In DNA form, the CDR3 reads TGCAGCGTTGAATCCCCTCTCGGCGAAAAACTGTTTTTT. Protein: CSVESPLGEKLFF.

For the CDR3, the DNA is TGTGCCAGCAGCGGGTCGGGGGAGACCCAGTACTTC. Translation gives CASSGSGETQYF. The V call is TRBV7-2, the J call TRBJ2-5; weak D call: TRBD2 (5 bases). Deletions cut 5 bases from V and 5 bases from J, with 9 bases between. The CDR3 runs to 12 residues. In germline, CDR1 is SGHTA, CDR2 FQGNSA. The whole variable domain, filled in from reference TRBV7-2 and TRBJ2-5, reads GAGVSQSPSNKVTEKGKDVELRCDPISGHTALYWYRQSLGQGLEFLIYFQGNSAPDKSGLPSDRFSAERTGGSVSTLTIQRTQQEDSAVYLCASSGSGETQYFGPGTRLLVL.

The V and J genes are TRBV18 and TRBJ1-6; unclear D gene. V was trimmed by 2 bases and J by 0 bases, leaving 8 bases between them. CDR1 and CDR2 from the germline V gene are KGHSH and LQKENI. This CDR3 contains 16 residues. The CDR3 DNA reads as TGTGCCAGCTCACCAGCCCAGAGCTCCTATAATTCACCCCTCCACTTT. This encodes CASSPAQSSYNSPLHF.

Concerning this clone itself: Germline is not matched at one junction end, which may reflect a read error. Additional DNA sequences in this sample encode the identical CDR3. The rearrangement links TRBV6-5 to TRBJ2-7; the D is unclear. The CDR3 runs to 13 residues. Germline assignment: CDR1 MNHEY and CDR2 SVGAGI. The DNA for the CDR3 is TGCGCCAGCAGTTCGATAGGGTTCTACGAGCAGTACTTC. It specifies CASSSIGFYEQYF.

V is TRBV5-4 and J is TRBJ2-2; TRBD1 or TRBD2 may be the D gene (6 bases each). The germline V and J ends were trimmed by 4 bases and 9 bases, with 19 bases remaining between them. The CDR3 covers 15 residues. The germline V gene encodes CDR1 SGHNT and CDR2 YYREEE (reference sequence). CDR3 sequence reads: CASSPGGGTGRELFF. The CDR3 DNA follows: TGTGCCAGCAGCCCCGGGGGCGGGACCGGCCGGGAGCTGTTTTTT.

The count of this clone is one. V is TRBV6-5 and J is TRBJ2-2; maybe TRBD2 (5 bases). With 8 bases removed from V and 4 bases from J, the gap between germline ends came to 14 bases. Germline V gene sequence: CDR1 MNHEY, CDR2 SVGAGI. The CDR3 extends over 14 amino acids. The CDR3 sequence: CASDRTRGTGELFF. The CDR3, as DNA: TGTGCCAGCGACCGGACTCGGGGCACCGGGGAGCTGTTTTTT.

The CDR3 loop is CASRQGGNEQFF. The CDR3 nucleotides read TGTGCCAGCAGACAGGGGGGGAATGAGCAGTTCTTC. V and J are TRBV6-5 and TRBJ2-1; tentatively, D is TRBD1 (8 bases). The germline V gene has CDR1 MNHEY and CDR2 SVGAGI. V was pared by 6 bases and J by 7 bases, with 10 bases between. The length of the CDR3 is 12 residues.

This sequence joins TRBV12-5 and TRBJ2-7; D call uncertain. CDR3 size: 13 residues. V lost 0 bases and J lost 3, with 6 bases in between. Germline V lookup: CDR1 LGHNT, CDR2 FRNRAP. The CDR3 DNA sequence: TGTGCTAGTGGTTTGGTCCCGATCTACGAGCAGTACTTC. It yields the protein CASGLVPIYEQYF.

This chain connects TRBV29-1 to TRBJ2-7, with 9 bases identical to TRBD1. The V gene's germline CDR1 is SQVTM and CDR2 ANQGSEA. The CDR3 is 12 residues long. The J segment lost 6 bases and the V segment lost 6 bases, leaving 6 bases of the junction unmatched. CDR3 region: CSVRDRVAEQYF. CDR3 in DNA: TGCAGCGTCCGGGACAGGGTAGCCGAGCAGTACTTC.

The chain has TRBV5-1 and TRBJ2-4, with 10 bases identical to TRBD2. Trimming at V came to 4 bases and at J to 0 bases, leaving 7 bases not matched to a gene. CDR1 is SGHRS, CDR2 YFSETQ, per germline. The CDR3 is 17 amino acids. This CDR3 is CASSPRPSGGAKNIQYF. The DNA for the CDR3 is TGCGCCAGCAGCCCGCGACCTAGCGGGGGAGCCAAAAACATTCAGTACTTC.

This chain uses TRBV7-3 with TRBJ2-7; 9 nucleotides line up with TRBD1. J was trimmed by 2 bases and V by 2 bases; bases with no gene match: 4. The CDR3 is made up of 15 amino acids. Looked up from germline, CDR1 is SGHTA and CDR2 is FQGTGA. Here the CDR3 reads CASSLGGTGTYEQYF. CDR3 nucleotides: TGTGCCAGCAGCTTAGGTGGGACAGGGACCTACGAGCAGTACTTC.

The CDR3 region is CASTSAGDGTGELFF. DNA of the CDR3: TGTGCCAGCACGTCAGCGGGAGACGGAACCGGGGAGCTGTTTTTT. The genes are TRBV6-1 and TRBJ2-2; 8 positions agree with TRBD2. In germline, CDR1 is MNHNS, CDR2 SASEGT. V lost 7 bases to trimming and J lost 5 bases; unmatched junction nucleotides: 9. This CDR3 is 15 amino acids long.